This T cell receptor (beta chain) stems from a study of control samples from healthy donors and cancer patients. Using immunoSEQ multiplex PCR, the repertoire was profiled, and TCRdb retains in-frame clones only, with some absent. The profile shows 100,000 or so clones, 82% of them singletons. The CDR3 is made up of 15 amino acids. The chain has TRBV21-1 and TRBJ2-7; TRBD2 was called by the table and not checked on the DNA. TRBV21-1 is an annotated pseudogene. The sequencing sample was made of blood. The sequence came from a woman in her sixties in good health. CDR3 sequence reads: CASSGRGGPVYEQYF. The DNA for the CDR3 is TGTGCCAGCAGCGGGAGGGGAGGGCCGGTCTACGAGCAGTACTTC.